Following are 11 T cell receptor beta chains from one sample sequenced in a study of cytomegalovirus exposure and HLA in healthy donors. PCR was performed using 60 Vbeta and 13 Jbeta primers. TCRdb's table, derived via immunoSEQ multiplex PCR, lists solely in-frame clones and lacks some. The data hold approximately 150,000 clones, with around 79% observed a single time. Sequenced input: PBMCs. The receptors were gathered from a male donor in good health and CMV-seronegative.

Comments on this clone: The junction does not match germline at one end; this may be a read error. The rearrangement links TRBV7-9 to TRBJ1-1, with 8 bases identical to TRBD1. CDR3 size: 15 residues. CDR1 and CDR2 from the germline V gene are SEHNR and FQNEAQ (reference sequence). The CDR3 region has the DNA TGTTCCAGCAGCCACGGACAGGGAATGAACACTGAAGCTTTCTTT. It specifies CSSSHGQGMNTEAFF.

The chain uses TRBV5-6 and TRBJ1-5; D is undetermined. The CDR3 totals 15 residues. Germline V gene sequence: CDR1 SGHDT, CDR2 YYEEEE. The V end lost 1 base, the J end lost 0 bases, and 8 bases lay between the germline ends. The CDR3 coding sequence is TGTGCCAGCAGCTTGAACAGCTATAGCAATCAGCCCCAGCATTTT. Protein sequence: CASSLNSYSNQPQHF.

The chain links TRBV4-2 to TRBJ2-7; TRBD2 matches at 11 bases. V gave up 4 bases and J gave up 6 bases; unmatched junction bases: 8. This CDR3 is 15 amino acids long. CDR1 is LGHNA, CDR2 YNFKEQ, per germline. CDR3 nucleotides: TGTGCCAGCAGCCGCTTAGCGGGGGGGCCCCTCGAGCAGTACTTC. Translated: CASSRLAGGPLEQYF.

The chain links TRBV6-5 to TRBJ1-1; TRBD1 matches 8 bases. CDR1 is MNHEY and CDR2 is SVGAGI in the germline V gene. V dropped 2 bases and J dropped 9; count of bases not matched to a gene: 8. The CDR3 sequence is 14 residues long. Here the CDR3 reads CASSYEQGVFKAFF. CDR3 DNA sequence: TGTGCCAGCAGTTACGAACAGGGGGTATTCAAAGCTTTCTTT.

This clone was seen a handful of times. The chain employs TRBV30 and TRBJ2-7, with TRBD1 as a possible D gene (6 bases). Trimming shortened V by 2 bases and J by 5 bases, and 10 bases separated the two germline ends. The CDR3 runs 12 residues. The germline V gene has CDR1 GTSNPN and CDR2 SVGIG (reference sequence). The CDR3 bases are TGTGCCTGGAGTACACAGGGAAACGAGCAGTACTTC. Protein: CAWSTQGNEQYF.

For the CDR3, the DNA is TGCGCCAGCAGCCGACAGCAGTATAATTCACCCCTCCACTTT. It codes for CASSRQQYNSPLHF. The genes are TRBV4-1 and TRBJ1-6; D possibly corresponds to TRBD1 (5 bases). V was trimmed by 4 bases and J by 4 bases, leaving 8 bases between them. The CDR3 extends over 14 amino acids. Germline V gene data show CDR1 as MGHRA and CDR2 as YSYEKL.

This chain uses TRBV4-2 with TRBJ2-3, with 13 bases matching TRBD2. V dropped 4 bases and J dropped 4; count of bases not matched to a gene: 2. There are 15 residues in the CDR3. Germline CDR1 is LGHNA and CDR2 is YNFKEQ. The CDR3 DNA sequence: TGTGCCAGCAGCCCCACTAGCGGGGGGGCAGATACGCAGTATTTT. Translated: CASSPTSGGADTQYF.

This chain joins TRBV27 and TRBJ2-1; TRBD2 agrees at 8 bases. From germline, CDR1 is MNHEY and CDR2 SMNVEV (reference sequence). The length of the CDR3 is 15 residues. The J segment lost 3 bases and the V segment lost 4 bases, leaving 5 bases of the junction unmatched. This CDR3 is CASSSGLGVYNEQFF. For the CDR3, the DNA is TGTGCCAGCAGTTCGGGACTAGGGGTCTACAATGAGCAGTTCTTC.

V is TRBV7-2 and J is TRBJ2-5; 12 positions agree with TRBD2. Germline V CDR1 and CDR2: SGHTA, FQGNSA. The CDR3 contains 18 residues. J lost 4 bases, V lost 4 bases, and 13 bases had no gene match. CDR3 in amino acids: CASSSRFRASGGAETQYF. The CDR3 DNA is TGTGCCAGCAGCTCCCGCTTTCGGGCTAGCGGGGGGGCAGAGACCCAGTACTTC.

This chain joins TRBV11-2 and TRBJ2-5; the match to TRBD1 covers 9 bases. The end of the DNA is better explained by TRBJ2-7, so the J call may be wrong. Looked up from germline, CDR1 is SGHAT and CDR2 is FQNNGV. This CDR3 spans 14 amino acids. The CDR3: CASSLQQGAHEQYF. CDR3 DNA sequence: TGTGCCAGCAGCTTACAACAGGGGGCACACGAGCAGTACTTC.

Comments on this clone: One junction end does not reproduce the germline sequence, and a read error may be involved. The chain uses TRBV7-9 and TRBJ1-6; 9 positions match TRBD1. CDR3 size: 14 residues. Germline assignment: CDR1 SEHNR and CDR2 FQNEAQ (reference sequence). The CDR3 nucleotides are TGTTCCAGCAGCAGCGGAGGACAGGGGTCACCCCTCCACTTT. The encoded protein is CSSSSGGQGSPLHF.